Presented here are 19 T cell receptor beta chains from one specimen sequenced in a study of OX40 agonist ivuxolimab in advanced cancers. Sequenced by immunoSEQ multiplex PCR; TCRdb stores in-frame clones only, minus some. The sample yields approximately 60,000 clones, roughly 90% seen once. The sample consisted of CD4+ or CD8+ T cells sorted from blood, taken in a trial of the OX40 agonist ivuxolimab. The receptors here all came from an adult with an advanced solid tumor such as melanoma, head and neck, liver or kidney cancer.

V is TRBV14 and J is TRBJ2-1, with D unclear. The CDR3 covers 15 residues. The germline V gene encodes CDR1 SGHDN and CDR2 FVKESK. V was shortened by 1 base and J by 9 bases, with 16 bases between the two germline ends. The CDR3 spells CASSQGRTAFSEQFF. CDR3 nucleotides: TGTGCCAGCAGCCAAGGAAGGACGGCTTTCAGTGAGCAGTTCTTC.

The chain links TRBV27 to TRBJ2-1; D is perhaps TRBD1 or TRBD2 (6 bases each). CDR1 and CDR2 (germline): MNHEY, SMNVEV (reference sequence). V was shortened by 2 bases and J by 8 bases, with 10 bases between the two germline ends. The CDR3 runs 13 residues. The CDR3 spells CASSLRGDDEQFF. In DNA, the CDR3 is TGTGCCAGCAGTTTAAGGGGGGACGATGAGCAGTTCTTC.

This chain uses TRBV9 with TRBJ2-1; TRBD2 matches at 12 bases. The CDR3 sequence is 14 residues long. The germline V gene has CDR1 SGDLS and CDR2 YYNGEE. Losses at the gene ends were 3 bases for V and 9 bases for J; bases not matched to a gene: 4. The CDR3 protein is CASSASGRAIEQFF. DNA of the CDR3: TGTGCCAGCAGCGCTAGCGGGAGGGCCATTGAGCAGTTCTTC.

The chain couples TRBV21-1 to TRBJ1-2; the table calls TRBD1, which could not be checked here. TRBV21-1 is listed as a pseudogene. CDR3 size: 17 residues. CDR3 in amino acids: CASSKAQAGRNNYGYTF. The CDR3, as DNA: TGTGCCAGCAGCAAAGCCCAGGCAGGGCGAAACAACTATGGCTACACCTTC.

As concerns this clone: Compared with germline, one end of the junction differs, possibly owing to a read error. The chain couples TRBV27 to TRBJ2-7; D gene unclear. The germline V gene encodes CDR1 MNHEY and CDR2 SMNVEV (reference sequence). The CDR3 has 14 amino acids. CDR3 sequence (DNA): TGTGCCAGCAGCTTATACCCCCCCTCCTACGAGCAGTACTTC. Translation: CASSLYPPSYEQYF.

The chain has TRBV5-1 and TRBJ2-1; a weak D match, TRBD1 (6 bases). Germline loops: CDR1 SGHRS, CDR2 YFSETQ. The length of the CDR3 is 15 residues. V was cut by 2 bases and J by 3 bases, with 12 bases left in between. The DNA of the CDR3 is TGCGCCAGCAGCTTAATGACAGGTAGCTACAATGAGCAGTTCTTC. Translation gives CASSLMTGSYNEQFF.

The chain is built from TRBV5-6 and TRBJ2-7; D perhaps matches TRBD1 (5 bases). V was pared by 2 bases and J by 6 bases, with 15 bases between. The CDR3 has 14 residues. In germline, CDR1 is SGHDT, CDR2 YYEEEE. The CDR3 bases are TGTGCCAGCAGCTTAAGGCAGGGTCCAGCCGAGCAGTACTTC. Amino acids: CASSLRQGPAEQYF.

The chain is built from TRBV6-1 and TRBJ2-7; 9 bases fit TRBD2. With V trimmed by 2 bases and J by 3 bases, 8 bases remained unmatched. Germline V gene data show CDR1 as MNHNS and CDR2 as SASEGT. CDR3 size: 16 residues. CDR3 sequence reads: CASSERLTSGYYEQYF. DNA of the CDR3: TGTGCCAGCAGTGAAAGGTTGACTAGCGGATACTACGAGCAGTACTTC.

The V call is TRBV7-3, the J call TRBJ2-2, with D unresolved. The length of the CDR3 is 13 residues. Trimming took 5 bases from V and 3 from J, leaving 7 bases between them. Germline values: CDR1 SGHTA, CDR2 FQGTGA. The CDR3 DNA follows: TGTGCCAGCAGCCCCGCATACACCGGGGAGCTGTTTTTT. It yields the protein CASSPAYTGELFF.

The V and J genes are TRBV11-2 and TRBJ2-1; the match to TRBD2 covers 8 bases. The CDR3 loop spans 14 amino acids. Trimming took 5 bases from V and 10 from J; bases not matched to a gene: 10. Germline V CDR1 and CDR2: SGHAT, FQNNGV. The DNA for the CDR3 is TGTGCCAGCAGCATCTCCTTTTTAGCGGGGGAGCAGTTCTTC. Encoded protein: CASSISFLAGEQFF.

The rearrangement uses TRBV5-1 and TRBJ1-1; no firm D call. Germline CDR1 SGHRS, CDR2 YFSETQ. Trimming removed 2 bases from V and 1 base from J, with 9 bases in between. The CDR3 is 14 residues long. The CDR3 sequence is CASSLGHTNTEAFF. Written as DNA, the CDR3 is TGCGCCAGCAGCTTAGGGCACACGAACACTGAAGCTTTCTTT.

CDR3 nucleotide sequence: TGCGCCAGCAGCTCCGGGACTAGCGGCACAGATACGCAGTATTTT. Translating it yields CASSSGTSGTDTQYF. V usage is TRBV5-1 and J usage is TRBJ2-3, with 10 bases matching TRBD2. CDR3 length: 15 residues. Trimming removed 3 bases from V and 1 base from J; junction bases left unmatched: 2. The germline gives CDR1 SGHRS, CDR2 YFSETQ.

J is TRBJ1-5 and V is TRBV7-8; 7 positions agree with TRBD1. The CDR3 covers 17 residues. The junction had 9 bases not matched to a gene; V was cut back by 4 bases and J by 0 bases. CDR1 and CDR2 (germline): SGHVS, FQNEAQ. This chain's CDR3 is CASSSNDRAYSNQPQHF. CDR3 nucleotides: TGTGCCAGCAGCTCTAACGACAGGGCTTATAGCAATCAGCCCCAGCATTTT.

For this clone: The junction and the germline gene differ at one end; a read error may be behind it. This chain connects TRBV27 to TRBJ1-2; 10 bases line up with TRBD1. The germline gives CDR1 MNHEY, CDR2 SMNVEV (reference sequence). CDR3 length equals 14 residues. The CDR3 DNA reads as TGTGCCAGCAGTTACGGGACAGGGGTTTATGGCCACACCTTC. Translated, it gives CASSYGTGVYGHTF.

The chain is built from TRBV4-3 and TRBJ1-2; TRBD1 might be the D (6 bases). The CDR3 is made up of 15 amino acids. Germline assignment: CDR1 LGHNA and CDR2 YSLEER. V shed 2 bases and J shed 6 bases, with 16 bases lying between them. In DNA form, the CDR3 reads TGCGCCAGCAGCCAAACAGGGTGGCAAGGTAATGGCTACACCTTC. This encodes CASSQTGWQGNGYTF.

V gene TRBV4-1 combines with J gene TRBJ1-4; D ambiguous. Trimming cost V 3 bases and J 0 bases, with 17 bases left between them. The CDR3 length is 18 residues. Germline V gene lookup returns CDR1 MGHRA and CDR2 YSYEKL. CDR3 in amino acids: CASSHPGIKVPTNEKLFF. The CDR3 DNA reads TGCGCCAGCAGCCACCCGGGTATAAAGGTCCCAACTAATGAAAAACTGTTTTTT.

The chain carries TRBV7-6 and TRBJ2-5; weak D call: TRBD1 (5 bases). CDR3 length equals 10 residues. In germline, CDR1 is SGHVS, CDR2 FNYEAQ. V was pared by 4 bases and J by 10 bases, with 7 bases between. CDR3 nucleotide sequence: TGTGCCAGCAGCTCAGGGATCCAGTACTTC. Protein sequence: CASSSGIQYF.

This clone appeared once. Written as DNA, the CDR3 is TGTGCCAGCAGTTTAGGATTGGTTGGCAATGAGCAGTTCTTC. Its translation: CASSLGLVGNEQFF. The V call is TRBV28, the J call TRBJ2-1; no firm D call. The length of the CDR3 is 14 residues. V was pared by 2 bases and J by 6 bases, with 11 bases between. Germline V lookup: CDR1 MDHEN, CDR2 SYDVKM.

The chain joins TRBV7-9 to TRBJ2-5; a weak D match, TRBD2 (5 bases). The V end was cut by 1 base, the J end by 5 bases, with 11 bases between. Germline V lookup: CDR1 SEHNR, CDR2 FQNEAQ (reference sequence). The CDR3 covers 14 residues. Here the CDR3 reads CASSLGLWEETQYF. As DNA, the CDR3 is TGTGCCAGCAGCTTAGGGCTTTGGGAGGAGACCCAGTACTTC.